This is a list of T cell receptor beta chains from one sample in a study of T-cell memory formation after mild COVID-19. TCRdb reanalysed the 5' RACE reads using MiXCR and keeps one entry per CDR3 protein. Found here are some 110,000 distinct CDR3 sequences, around an eighth of them singletons; the top ten hold around 25%. Sequenced sample: PBMCs or a T cell subset sorted from them (not recorded which). All receptors derive from an adult woman who had mild COVID-19 (a few samples of this study predate the infection). Cell type and time point are not known. CDR3s include the opening cysteine and the closing phenylalanine or tryptophan. D genes are given only for firm matches. A clone size is listed for some rows: how often the clone was seen (once, few, many), or a class if it is expanded.

j_gene: TRBJ2-1
v_gene: TRBV12-3/TRBV12-4
d_gene: TRBD2
abundance: few
CDR3nt: TGTGCCAGCAGCCCTGGACTAGCGGGAGGTTTGGGCAATGAGCAGTTCTTC
CDR3aa: CASSPGLAGGLGNEQFF

j_gene: TRBJ2-1
v_gene: TRBV7-6
d_gene: .
abundance: .
CDR3nt: TGTGCCAGCAGCCCTAGCCTGGCAGGGTCAGATGAGCAGTTCTTC
CDR3aa: CASSPSLAGSDEQFF

j_gene: TRBJ2-7
v_gene: TRBV30
d_gene: .
abundance: .
CDR3nt: TGTGCCTGGAGGCTTACGGGGGCGGGCGAGCAGTACTTC
CDR3aa: CAWRLTGAGEQYF

j_gene: TRBJ1-4
v_gene: TRBV7-9
d_gene: .
abundance: .
CDR3nt: TGTGCCAGCGGACGGGCAACTAATGAAAAACTGTTTTTT
CDR3aa: CASGRATNEKLFF

j_gene: TRBJ1-1
v_gene: TRBV7-9
d_gene: TRBD1
abundance: .
CDR3nt: TGTGCCAGCGGAAGAACAGGGGGTGACACTGAAGCTTTCTTT
CDR3aa: CASGRTGGDTEAFF

j_gene: TRBJ2-7
v_gene: TRBV20-1
d_gene: .
abundance: many
CDR3nt: TGCAGTGCTGGGAATCAACAGGGAGCGGACGAGCAGTACTTC
CDR3aa: CSAGNQQGADEQYF

j_gene: TRBJ2-5
v_gene: TRBV28
d_gene: .
abundance: few
CDR3nt: TGTGCCAGCAGTTTGGGACTGGGAGAGACCCAGTACTTC
CDR3aa: CASSLGLGETQYF

j_gene: TRBJ1-1
v_gene: TRBV15
d_gene: .
abundance: few
CDR3nt: TGTGCCACCAGCAGAGATGGGGGGGGGCCGGGGAACACTGAAGCTTTCTTT
CDR3aa: CATSRDGGGPGNTEAFF

j_gene: TRBJ1-1
v_gene: TRBV29-1
d_gene: TRBD1
abundance: .
CDR3nt: TGCAGCGTTGAACTACAGGGGGCTGAAGCTTTCTTT
CDR3aa: CSVELQGAEAFF

j_gene: TRBJ2-1
v_gene: TRBV10-3
d_gene: TRBD1
abundance: .
CDR3nt: TGTGCCATCAGTGAGGGGACAGGCGTCAATGAGCAGTTCTTC
CDR3aa: CAISEGTGVNEQFF

j_gene: TRBJ1-2
v_gene: TRBV12-3/TRBV12-4
d_gene: .
abundance: .
CDR3nt: TGTGCCAGCAGTTTATGGGGACACAACTATGGCTACACCTTC
CDR3aa: CASSLWGHNYGYTF

j_gene: TRBJ2-7
v_gene: TRBV7-2
d_gene: TRBD2
abundance: .
CDR3nt: TGTGCCAGCAGCTTAAGCCTAGCGGGGGCCTACGAGCAGTACTTC
CDR3aa: CASSLSLAGAYEQYF

j_gene: TRBJ2-7
v_gene: TRBV29-1
d_gene: TRBD2
abundance: many
CDR3nt: TGCAGCGTTGAGGGGGCTGGACTAGCGGGATTCTACGAGCAGTACTTC
CDR3aa: CSVEGAGLAGFYEQYF

j_gene: TRBJ2-7
v_gene: TRBV20-1
d_gene: .
abundance: few
CDR3nt: TGCAGTGCCCAAGGGGTCTCCTACGAGCAGTACTTC
CDR3aa: CSAQGVSYEQYF

j_gene: TRBJ1-2
v_gene: TRBV7-9
d_gene: .
abundance: few
CDR3nt: TGTGCCAGCAGCTTCACCGCAACAGAGAACTATGGCTACACCTTC
CDR3aa: CASSFTATENYGYTF

j_gene: TRBJ2-1
v_gene: TRBV4-3
d_gene: .
abundance: few
CDR3nt: TGCGCCAGCAGCCAAGAAGTACTCAGCTCCTACAATGAGCAGTTCTTC
CDR3aa: CASSQEVLSSYNEQFF

j_gene: TRBJ2-1
v_gene: TRBV27
d_gene: .
abundance: .
CDR3nt: TGTGCCAGCAGTTTGATAAGTTACAATGAGCAGTTCTTC
CDR3aa: CASSLISYNEQFF

j_gene: TRBJ1-1
v_gene: TRBV7-9
d_gene: .
abundance: few
CDR3nt: TGTGCCAGCAGCCCCGCACTGGGGGCCCACACTGAAGCTTTCTTT
CDR3aa: CASSPALGAHTEAFF

j_gene: TRBJ2-7
v_gene: TRBV19
d_gene: .
abundance: few
CDR3nt: TGTGCCAGTAGTGAACTAGGGGAGGTACGCGAGCAGTACTTC
CDR3aa: CASSELGEVREQYF

j_gene: TRBJ2-7
v_gene: TRBV11-2
d_gene: .
abundance: few
CDR3nt: TGTGCCAGCAGCTTAGAGTCGGCAGCTTTCTCCTACGAGCAGTACTTC
CDR3aa: CASSLESAAFSYEQYF

j_gene: TRBJ2-3
v_gene: TRBV7-8
d_gene: TRBD2
abundance: many
CDR3nt: TGTGCCAGCAGCTTGTTCAGCGGGGGTAGCACAGATACGCAGTATTTT
CDR3aa: CASSLFSGGSTDTQYF

j_gene: TRBJ2-1
v_gene: TRBV7-6
d_gene: .
abundance: few
CDR3nt: TGTGCCAGCAGCTTCGGGTTTCAAAGGAGCGGCACTGAAGAGCAGTTCTTC
CDR3aa: CASSFGFQRSGTEEQFF

j_gene: TRBJ2-1
v_gene: TRBV6-2/TRBV6-3
d_gene: .
abundance: many
CDR3nt: TGTGCCAGCAGTTACTCGGGAGTTCAGAATGAGCAGTTCTTC
CDR3aa: CASSYSGVQNEQFF

j_gene: TRBJ1-2
v_gene: TRBV20-1
d_gene: .
abundance: few
CDR3nt: TGCAGTGCTAGAGGGACAGATCCCGCCCTGGACTATGGCTACACCTTC
CDR3aa: CSARGTDPALDYGYTF

j_gene: TRBJ2-5
v_gene: TRBV7-8
d_gene: TRBD2
abundance: few
CDR3nt: TGTGCCAGCAGCTTGGGCCTAGCGGAGAAGACCCAGTACTTC
CDR3aa: CASSLGLAEKTQYF

j_gene: TRBJ2-7
v_gene: TRBV13
d_gene: TRBD2
abundance: .
CDR3nt: TGTGCCAGCAGCTTATTGGCTAGCGGGCTCTCCTACGAGCAGTACTTC
CDR3aa: CASSLLASGLSYEQYF

j_gene: TRBJ2-1
v_gene: TRBV24-1
d_gene: .
abundance: few
CDR3nt: TGTGCCACCAGCCCAACAGGGCCCTCCTACAATGAGCAGTTCTTC
CDR3aa: CATSPTGPSYNEQFF

j_gene: TRBJ2-7
v_gene: TRBV29-1
d_gene: TRBD2
abundance: .
CDR3nt: TGCAGCGTTGAAAGCGGGAGGCCCCACGAGCAGTACTTC
CDR3aa: CSVESGRPHEQYF

j_gene: TRBJ2-6
v_gene: TRBV5-1
d_gene: .
abundance: .
CDR3nt: TGCGCCAGCAGCTTGGCCTATAGCATCGGGGCCAACGTCCTGACTTTC
CDR3aa: CASSLAYSIGANVLTF

j_gene: TRBJ2-1
v_gene: TRBV27
d_gene: TRBD1
abundance: .
CDR3nt: TGTGCCAGCAGAGGGACAGGATATTTCAATGAGCAGTTCTTC
CDR3aa: CASRGTGYFNEQFF

j_gene: TRBJ2-3
v_gene: TRBV11-2
d_gene: TRBD2
abundance: .
CDR3nt: TGTGCCAGCAGCCAAATCCGGGGGGAAGGCACAGATACGCAGTATTTT
CDR3aa: CASSQIRGEGTDTQYF

j_gene: TRBJ2-1
v_gene: TRBV2
d_gene: .
abundance: .
CDR3nt: TGTGCCAGCAGTGCTACCCACCTAGGCAATGAGCAGTTCTTC
CDR3aa: CASSATHLGNEQFF

j_gene: TRBJ2-1
v_gene: TRBV10-3
d_gene: .
abundance: .
CDR3nt: TGTGCCATCAGTGTTCAGGAATTTGGAATGGGTGAGCAGTTCTTC
CDR3aa: CAISVQEFGMGEQFF

j_gene: TRBJ2-7
v_gene: TRBV5-1
d_gene: TRBD2
abundance: few
CDR3nt: TGCGCCAGCAGCTTGTCTAGCGGAGGCTGGGAGCAGTACTTC
CDR3aa: CASSLSSGGWEQYF

j_gene: TRBJ2-1
v_gene: TRBV14
d_gene: .
abundance: .
CDR3nt: TGTGCCAGCACCCAAAGCTGGGAAGTTATCTCCTACAATGAGCAGTTCTTC
CDR3aa: CASTQSWEVISYNEQFF

j_gene: TRBJ2-5
v_gene: TRBV7-9
d_gene: .
abundance: .
CDR3nt: TGTGCCAGCAGCCCAAGATTATCGGGGGACCAAGAGACCCAGTACTTC
CDR3aa: CASSPRLSGDQETQYF

j_gene: TRBJ1-1
v_gene: TRBV5-1
d_gene: TRBD1
abundance: few
CDR3nt: TGCGCCAGCAGCCACGGACAGGGGGCAACTGAAGCTTTCTTT
CDR3aa: CASSHGQGATEAFF

j_gene: TRBJ2-1
v_gene: TRBV13
d_gene: .
abundance: .
CDR3nt: TGTGCCAGCAGCCGATCCGGGGGAACAGTCTACATGAATGAGCAGTTCTTC
CDR3aa: CASSRSGGTVYMNEQFF

j_gene: TRBJ1-1
v_gene: TRBV20-1
d_gene: .
abundance: few
CDR3nt: TGCAGTGCCCCGCTTAACACTGAAGCTTTCTTT
CDR3aa: CSAPLNTEAFF

j_gene: TRBJ1-1
v_gene: TRBV10-3
d_gene: TRBD1
abundance: .
CDR3nt: TGTGCCATCAGTGATGTGGGACAGCCGAACACTGAAGCTTTCTTT
CDR3aa: CAISDVGQPNTEAFF

j_gene: TRBJ1-5
v_gene: TRBV12-3/TRBV12-4
d_gene: .
abundance: .
CDR3nt: TGTGCCAGCAGCCCCCGGGGGTTCAATCAGCCCCAGCATTTT
CDR3aa: CASSPRGFNQPQHF

j_gene: TRBJ2-4
v_gene: TRBV7-9
d_gene: .
abundance: few
CDR3nt: TGTGCCAGCAGCCCTCAGGGGGGGAATACGAACATTCAGTACTTC
CDR3aa: CASSPQGGNTNIQYF

j_gene: TRBJ2-5
v_gene: TRBV7-3
d_gene: .
abundance: many
CDR3nt: TGTGCCAGCAGCTTAGAGGTACAAGAGACCCAGTACTTC
CDR3aa: CASSLEVQETQYF

j_gene: TRBJ1-5
v_gene: TRBV12-3/TRBV12-4
d_gene: .
abundance: few
CDR3nt: TGTGCCAGCATGGGTTCTTGGCCGGACAGTACCTATAGCAATCAGCCCCAGCATTTT
CDR3aa: CASMGSWPDSTYSNQPQHF

j_gene: TRBJ1-4
v_gene: TRBV4-1
d_gene: .
abundance: .
CDR3nt: TGCGCCAGCAGCCAGTCGGGGGCTAATGAAAAACTGTTTTTT
CDR3aa: CASSQSGANEKLFF

j_gene: TRBJ2-1
v_gene: TRBV7-8
d_gene: .
abundance: .
CDR3nt: TGTGCCAGCAGCTCCGACAGCCTCCCTTCCTACAATGAGCAGTTCTTC
CDR3aa: CASSSDSLPSYNEQFF

j_gene: TRBJ1-4
v_gene: TRBV7-8
d_gene: TRBD1
abundance: .
CDR3nt: TGTGCCAGCAGCCCCCCCGGGACAGCCAATGAAAAACTGTATTTT
CDR3aa: CASSPPGTANEKLYF

j_gene: TRBJ2-5
v_gene: TRBV9
d_gene: .
abundance: .
CDR3nt: TGTGCCAGCAGCGCCCGATACAATCAAGAGACCCAGTACTTC
CDR3aa: CASSARYNQETQYF

j_gene: TRBJ2-7
v_gene: TRBV4-1
d_gene: TRBD2
abundance: .
CDR3nt: TGCGCCAGCAGCCAAGAGCATCGGACTAGCGGGTACGAGCAGTACTTC
CDR3aa: CASSQEHRTSGYEQYF

j_gene: TRBJ2-5
v_gene: TRBV7-2
d_gene: .
abundance: few
CDR3nt: TGTGCCAGCAGCTTTTGGAGGGGAACCCAAGAGACCCAGTACTTC
CDR3aa: CASSFWRGTQETQYF

j_gene: TRBJ2-1
v_gene: TRBV9
d_gene: TRBD2
abundance: many
CDR3nt: TGTGCCAGCAGCGGAGGACTAGCGGGAGAGACGAGCTCCTACAATGAGCAGTTCTTC
CDR3aa: CASSGGLAGETSSYNEQFF

j_gene: TRBJ1-3
v_gene: TRBV12-3/TRBV12-4
d_gene: .
abundance: .
CDR3nt: TGTGCCAGCAGTTCCCTCGGAAACACCATATATTTT
CDR3aa: CASSSLGNTIYF

j_gene: TRBJ2-5
v_gene: TRBV4-1
d_gene: TRBD1
abundance: few
CDR3nt: TGCGCCAGCAGCCCCAGGGACAGCGAAGAGACCCAGTACTTC
CDR3aa: CASSPRDSEETQYF

j_gene: TRBJ1-1
v_gene: TRBV27
d_gene: .
abundance: .
CDR3nt: TGTGCCAGCAGCCTCGTTCGGGGCAAGGCTGAAGCTTTCTTT
CDR3aa: CASSLVRGKAEAFF